The text below deals with one T cell receptor beta chain. In the authors' methods: Scientists estimated how many nucleated cells there were by amplifying reference gene primers. Clones were read by immunoSEQ multiplex PCR, and TCRdb kept only the in-frame ones, dropping some. V and J calls and clone size are given by that table; D and trimming were obtained from the DNA. The sample shows 60,000 to 80,000 clones, 75% to 90% of them seen only once. V shed 4 bases, J shed 5 bases, and the junction held 5 bases outside the gene matches. Germline loops: CDR1 SGHRS, CDR2 YFSETQ. The CDR3 loop spans 15 amino acids. The data stem from a study of blood T cell repertoires in COVID-19. Overall study: COVID-19 samples, acute and convalescent, were from the United States, Italy and Spain. Nucleic acid was either cDNA or gDNA, and it came from T cells, B-cell-depleted T cells, or PBMCs.

The chain uses TRBV5-1 and TRBJ1-6, with 8 nucleotides matching TRBD1. The receptor comes from a woman of 80 years or more with acute or convalescent COVID-19. The sample taken for sequencing was peripheral blood. CDR3 in amino acids: CASSTGQEDNSPLHF. The CDR3 DNA reads as TGCGCCAGCAGCACGGGACAGGAGGATAATTCACCCCTCCACTTT.